This record covers a single TCR beta chain. V trimming: 2 bases; J trimming: 4 bases; junction bases outside the gene matches: 4. The CDR3 totals 15 residues. The germline V gene has CDR1 SGHVS and CDR2 FNYEAQ. This specimen comes from a study of CD4 and CD8 cells across lung adenocarcinoma regions. TCRdb re-called the PCR reads through MiXCR, storing one row per CDR3 protein. The sample shows 8,200 or so distinct CDR3 sequences, 50% to 60% of them seen only once. The V and J genes are TRBV7-6 and TRBJ2-3; the match to TRBD2 covers 9 bases. This TCR came from a female donor with lung adenocarcinoma. The CD4 and CD8 labels of this study may be unreliable. The source material was CD4+ T cells from the center of a lung tumor. The CDR3 spells CASSLLAGSPDTQYF. The CDR3 DNA is TGTGCCAGCAGCTTACTAGCGGGGAGTCCAGATACGCAGTATTTT.